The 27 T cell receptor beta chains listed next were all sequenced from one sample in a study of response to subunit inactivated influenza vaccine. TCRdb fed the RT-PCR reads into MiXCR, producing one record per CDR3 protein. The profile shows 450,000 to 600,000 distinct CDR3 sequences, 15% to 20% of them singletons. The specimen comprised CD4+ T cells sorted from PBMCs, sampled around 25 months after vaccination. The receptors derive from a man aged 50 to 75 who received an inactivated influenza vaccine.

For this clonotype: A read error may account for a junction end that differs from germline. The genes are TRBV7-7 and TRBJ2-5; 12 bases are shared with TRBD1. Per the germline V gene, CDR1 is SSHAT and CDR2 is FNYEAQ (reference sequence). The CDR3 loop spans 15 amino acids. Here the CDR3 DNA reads TGTGCTAGCAGCTTTGGGACAGGGGGCCGGGAGACCCAGTACTTC. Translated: CASSFGTGGRETQYF.

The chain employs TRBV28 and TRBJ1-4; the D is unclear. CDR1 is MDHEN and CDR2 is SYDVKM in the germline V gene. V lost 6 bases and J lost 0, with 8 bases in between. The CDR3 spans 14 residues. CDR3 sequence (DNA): TGTGCCAGCAGCTCCCTAACAACTAATGAAAAACTGTTTTTT. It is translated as CASSSLTTNEKLFF.

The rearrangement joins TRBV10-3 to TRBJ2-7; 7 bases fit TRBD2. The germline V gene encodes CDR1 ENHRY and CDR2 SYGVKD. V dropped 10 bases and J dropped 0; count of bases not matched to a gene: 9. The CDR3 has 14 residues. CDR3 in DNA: TGTGCCACCAGGATAAGCGGGACCTCCTACGAGCAGTACTTC. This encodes CATRISGTSYEQYF.

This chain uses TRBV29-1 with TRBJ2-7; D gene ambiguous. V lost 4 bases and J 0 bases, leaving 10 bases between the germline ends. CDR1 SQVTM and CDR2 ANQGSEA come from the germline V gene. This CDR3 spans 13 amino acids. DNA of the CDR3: TGCAGCGTTGTACTGGCGAGCTCCTACGAGCAGTACTTC. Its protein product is CSVVLASSYEQYF.

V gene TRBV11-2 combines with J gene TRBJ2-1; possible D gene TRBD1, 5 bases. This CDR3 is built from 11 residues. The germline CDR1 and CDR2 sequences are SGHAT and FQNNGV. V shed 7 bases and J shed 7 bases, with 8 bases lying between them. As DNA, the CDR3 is TGTGCCAGCAAGGGGAAAAATGAGCAGTTCTTC. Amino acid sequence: CASKGKNEQFF.

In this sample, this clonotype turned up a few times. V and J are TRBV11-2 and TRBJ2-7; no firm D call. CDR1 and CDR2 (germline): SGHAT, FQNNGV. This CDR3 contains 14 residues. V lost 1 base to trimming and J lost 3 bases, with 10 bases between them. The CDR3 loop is CASSLGTELYEQYF. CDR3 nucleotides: TGTGCCAGCAGCTTAGGGACGGAGCTCTACGAGCAGTACTTC. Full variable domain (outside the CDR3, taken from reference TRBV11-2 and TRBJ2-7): EAGVAQSPRYKIIEKRQSVAFWCNPISGHATLYWYQQILGQGPKLLIQFQNNGVVDDSQLPKDRFSAERLKGVDSTLKIQPAKLEDSAVYLCASSLGTELYEQYFGPGTRLTVT.

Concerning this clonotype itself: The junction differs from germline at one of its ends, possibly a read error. The CDR3 DNA reads TGTGCCAGCAGCTTAGCGAGGGGTGAATATGGCTACTCCTTC. Encoded protein: CASSLARGEYGYSF. The chain carries TRBV11-2 and TRBJ1-2, with D maybe TRBD1 (5 bases). The V gene's germline CDR1 is SGHAT and CDR2 FQNNGV. The CDR3 runs to 14 residues. Supplemented by reference TRBV11-2 and TRBJ1-2, the full variable domain reads EAGVAQSPRYKIIEKRQSVAFWCNPISGHATLYWYQQILGQGPKLLIQFQNNGVVDDSQLPKDRFSAERLKGVDSTLKIQPAKLEDSAVYLCASSLARGEYGYSFGSGTRLTVV.

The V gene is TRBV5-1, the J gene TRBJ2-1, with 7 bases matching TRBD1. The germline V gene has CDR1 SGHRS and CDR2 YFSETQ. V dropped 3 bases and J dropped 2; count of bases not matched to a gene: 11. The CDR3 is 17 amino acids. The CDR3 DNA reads TGCGCCAGCAGCTGGGGACAGATAATCAACCCCTACAATGAGCAGTTCTTC. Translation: CASSWGQIINPYNEQFF.

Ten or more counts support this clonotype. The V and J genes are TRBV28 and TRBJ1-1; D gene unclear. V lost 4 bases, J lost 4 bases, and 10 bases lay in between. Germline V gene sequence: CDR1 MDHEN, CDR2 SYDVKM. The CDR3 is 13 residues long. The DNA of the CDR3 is TGTGCCAGCAGTTGGGTGGCGAGCACTGAAGCTTTCTTT. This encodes CASSWVASTEAFF.

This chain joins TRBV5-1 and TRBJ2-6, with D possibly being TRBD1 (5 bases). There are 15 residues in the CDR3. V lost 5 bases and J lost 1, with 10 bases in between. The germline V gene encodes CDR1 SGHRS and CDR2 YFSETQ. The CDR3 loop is CASRDQGSGANVLTF. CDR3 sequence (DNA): TGCGCCAGCAGGGACCAGGGATCTGGGGCCAACGTCCTGACTTTC.

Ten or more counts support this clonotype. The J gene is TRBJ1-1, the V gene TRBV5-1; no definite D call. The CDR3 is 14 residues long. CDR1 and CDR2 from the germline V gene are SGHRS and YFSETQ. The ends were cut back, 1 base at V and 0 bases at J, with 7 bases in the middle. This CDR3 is CASSLIGMNTEAFF. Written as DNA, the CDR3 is TGCGCCAGCAGCTTGATAGGGATGAACACTGAAGCTTTCTTT.

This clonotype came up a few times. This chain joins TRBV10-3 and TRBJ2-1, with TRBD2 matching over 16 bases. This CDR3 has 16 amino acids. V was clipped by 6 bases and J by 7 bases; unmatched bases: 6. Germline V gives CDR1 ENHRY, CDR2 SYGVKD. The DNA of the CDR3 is TGTGCCATCAGGGAGCCGGGACTAGCGGGGGGGAATGAGCAGTTCTTC. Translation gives CAIREPGLAGGNEQFF.

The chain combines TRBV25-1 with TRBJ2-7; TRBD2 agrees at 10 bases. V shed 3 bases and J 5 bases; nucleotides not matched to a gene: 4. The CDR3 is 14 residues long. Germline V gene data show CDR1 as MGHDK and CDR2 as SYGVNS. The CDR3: CASSDASGSHEQYF. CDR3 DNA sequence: TGTGCCAGCAGTGACGCTAGCGGGAGTCACGAGCAGTACTTC.

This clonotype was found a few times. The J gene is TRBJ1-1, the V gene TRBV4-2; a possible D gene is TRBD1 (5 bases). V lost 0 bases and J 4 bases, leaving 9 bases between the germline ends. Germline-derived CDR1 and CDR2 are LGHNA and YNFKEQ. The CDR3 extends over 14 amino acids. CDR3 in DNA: TGTGCCAGCAGCCAAGATCATGGGGGCACTGAAGCTTTCTTT. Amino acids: CASSQDHGGTEAFF.

The CDR3 nucleotides read TGTGCCAGCAGCCGTATCCGGGACAGGGGTCAAGAGACCCAGTACTTC. It specifies CASSRIRDRGQETQYF. The chain is built from TRBV7-9 and TRBJ2-5; 10 bases are a match to TRBD1. CDR3 size: 16 residues. V shed 5 bases and J 2 bases; nucleotides not matched to a gene: 8. Germline V gives CDR1 SEHNR, CDR2 FQNEAQ (reference sequence). Full variable domain (remainder filled in from reference TRBV7-9 and TRBJ2-5): DTGVSQNPRHKITKRGQNVTFRCDPISEHNRLYWYRQTLGQGPEFLTYFQNEAQLEKSRLLSDRFSAERPKGSFSTLEIQRTEQGDSAMYLCASSRIRDRGQETQYFGPGTRLLVL.

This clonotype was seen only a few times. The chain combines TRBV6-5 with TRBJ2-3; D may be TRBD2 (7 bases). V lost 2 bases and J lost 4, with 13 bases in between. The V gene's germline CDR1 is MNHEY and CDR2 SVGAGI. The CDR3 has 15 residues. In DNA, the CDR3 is TGTGCCAGCAGTTACGAACAGGGAGGGGCAGATACGCAGTATTTT. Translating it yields CASSYEQGGADTQYF.

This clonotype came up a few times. CDR3 in amino acids: CAWHKLQGLTPLHF. CDR3 DNA: TGTGCCTGGCATAAGCTACAGGGTTTGACACCCCTCCACTTT. The rearrangement links TRBV30 to TRBJ1-6; D possibly corresponds to TRBD1 (6 bases). Germline V CDR1 and CDR2: GTSNPN, SVGIG (reference sequence). With 5 bases removed from V and 11 bases from J, the gap between germline ends came to 19 bases. This CDR3 region has 14 residues.

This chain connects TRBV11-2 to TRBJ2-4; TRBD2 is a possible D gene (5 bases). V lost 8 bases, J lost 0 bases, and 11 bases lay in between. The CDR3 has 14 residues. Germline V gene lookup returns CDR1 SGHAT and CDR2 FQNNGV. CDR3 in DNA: TGTGCCAGCGGGGAGATGCTAGCCAAAAACATTCAGTACTTC. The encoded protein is CASGEMLAKNIQYF.

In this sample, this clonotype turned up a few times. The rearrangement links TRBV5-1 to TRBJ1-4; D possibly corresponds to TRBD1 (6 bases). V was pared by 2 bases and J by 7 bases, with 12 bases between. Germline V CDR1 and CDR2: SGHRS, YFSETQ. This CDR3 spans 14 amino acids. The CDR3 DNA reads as TGCGCCAGCAGCTTTCAACGGGGGCGTGAAAAACTGTTTTTT. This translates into CASSFQRGREKLFF.

The DNA for the CDR3 is TGTGCCAGCAGCTCAGGGGGACACAGGTCTGGGGCCAACGTCCTGACTTTC. It codes for CASSSGGHRSGANVLTF. This chain uses TRBV7-9 with TRBJ2-6; TRBD1 agrees at 7 bases. Germline CDR1 is SEHNR and CDR2 is FQNEAQ (reference sequence). V shed 4 bases, J shed 1 base, and the junction held 7 bases outside the gene matches. CDR3 length: 17 amino acids.

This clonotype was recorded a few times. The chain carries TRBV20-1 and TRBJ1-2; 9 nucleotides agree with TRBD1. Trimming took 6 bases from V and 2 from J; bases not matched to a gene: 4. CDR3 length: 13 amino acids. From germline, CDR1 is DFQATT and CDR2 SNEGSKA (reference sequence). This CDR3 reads CSAGQGMNYGYTF. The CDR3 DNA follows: TGCAGTGCCGGACAGGGGATGAACTATGGCTACACCTTC.

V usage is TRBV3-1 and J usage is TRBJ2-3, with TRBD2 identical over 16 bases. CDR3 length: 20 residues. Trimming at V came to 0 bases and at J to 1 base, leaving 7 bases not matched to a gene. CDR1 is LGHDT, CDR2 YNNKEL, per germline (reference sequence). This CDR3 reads CASSQDGTSGGAGRTDTQYF. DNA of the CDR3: TGTGCCAGCAGCCAAGATGGGACTAGCGGGGGGGCCGGGCGCACAGATACGCAGTATTTT.

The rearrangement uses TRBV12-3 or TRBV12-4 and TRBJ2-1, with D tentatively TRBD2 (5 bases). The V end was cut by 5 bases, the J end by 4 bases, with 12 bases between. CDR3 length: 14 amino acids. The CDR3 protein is CASSGLRLYNEQFF. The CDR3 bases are TGTGCCAGCAGTGGACTCCGCCTATACAATGAGCAGTTCTTC.

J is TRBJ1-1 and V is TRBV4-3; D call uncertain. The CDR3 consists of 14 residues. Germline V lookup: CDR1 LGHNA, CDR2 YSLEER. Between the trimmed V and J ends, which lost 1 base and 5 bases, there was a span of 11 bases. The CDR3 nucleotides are TGCGCCAGCAGCCAAGGTCGGGTGGGAACTGAAGCTTTCTTT. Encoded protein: CASSQGRVGTEAFF.

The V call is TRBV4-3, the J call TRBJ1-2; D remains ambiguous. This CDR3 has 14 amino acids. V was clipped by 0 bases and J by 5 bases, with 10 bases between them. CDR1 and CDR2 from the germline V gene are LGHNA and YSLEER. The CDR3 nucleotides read TGCGCCAGCAGCCAAGACCCGGGCGGGTATGGCTACACCTTC. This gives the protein CASSQDPGGYGYTF.

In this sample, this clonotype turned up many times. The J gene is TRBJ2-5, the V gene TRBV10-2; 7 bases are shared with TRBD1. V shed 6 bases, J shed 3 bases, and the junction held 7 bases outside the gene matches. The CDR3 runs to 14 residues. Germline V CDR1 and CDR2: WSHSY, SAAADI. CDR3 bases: TGCGCCAGCAGCCCAATCGGGACAGAAGAGACCCAGTACTTC. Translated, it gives CASSPIGTEETQYF.

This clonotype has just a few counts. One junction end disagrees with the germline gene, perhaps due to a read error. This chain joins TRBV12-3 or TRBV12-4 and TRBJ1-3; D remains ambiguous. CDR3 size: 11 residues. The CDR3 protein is CASSTALGFDF. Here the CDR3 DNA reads TGTGCCAGCAGCACAGCGTTGGGTTTTGATTTT.